A selection of T cell receptor beta chains follows, all from one sample in a study of OX40 agonist ivuxolimab in advanced cancers. The repertoire was sequenced with immunoSEQ multiplex PCR; TCRdb's copy has only in-frame clones and lacks some. This sample has 40,000 to 55,000 clones, with about 90% found just once. The sequencing used CD4+ or CD8+ T cells sorted from blood, collected in a trial of the OX40 agonist ivuxolimab. The source of these receptors is an adult with an advanced solid tumor such as melanoma, head and neck, liver or kidney cancer. The CDR3 runs from the conserved cysteine through the conserved F or W.

v_gene	j_gene	CDR3aa
TRBV5-4	TRBJ1-1	CASCRQGALNTEAFF
TRBV5-1	TRBJ2-5	CASRWGTLRGETQYF
TRBV6-5	TRBJ2-7	CASSLRSGIRVYEQYF
TRBV23-1	TRBJ2-1	CASSHTVGGEQFF
TRBV6-1	TRBJ2-3	CAILKEGTDTQYF
TRBV7-7	TRBJ2-7	CASSLGRVEQYF
TRBV27	TRBJ2-7	CASTPGHSWEEQYF
TRBV5-5	TRBJ2-7	CASSLALVSAGYEQYF
TRBV14	TRBJ1-2	CASSQSTDRGKPNYGYTF
TRBV2	TRBJ2-5	CASRDRGQETQYF
TRBV6-1	TRBJ1-2	CASSESGTGGYTF
TRBV6-1	TRBJ1-2	CASSPAGTGRDGYTF
TRBV12-5	TRBJ1-1	CASGVGQGRTEAFF
TRBV27	TRBJ1-4	CASSSSGTGGKLFF
TRBV18	TRBJ2-1	CASSPNGLQNEQFF
TRBV28	TRBJ2-7	CASSLSWGVLPPEQYF
TRBV30	TRBJ1-4	CAWSPPSEKLFF
TRBV5-4	TRBJ1-6	CASSLGSGYNSPLHF
TRBV6-1	TRBJ1-2	CASSEGWGGDGYTF
TRBV5-1	TRBJ2-7	CASSLSSVRERLSYEQYF
TRBV11-2	TRBJ1-1	CASSLFIWTEEGGAEAFF
TRBV6-5	TRBJ1-4	CASSYGTGVGDEKLFF
TRBV5-1	TRBJ2-3	CASSRMNADTQYF
TRBV11-2	TRBJ2-7	CASSFWGSLEQYF
TRBV20-1	TRBJ2-5	CSVRGAPQYF
TRBV28	TRBJ1-3	CASRGSGNTIYF
TRBV5-8	TRBJ2-3	CASSFRQGLGTDTQYF